The clone carrying this T cell receptor beta chain was seen just once. The CDR3 covers 15 residues. Losses at the gene ends were 3 bases for V and 4 bases for J; bases not matched to a gene: 3. The germline V gene has CDR1 KGHSY and CDR2 FQNENV. This sample stems from a study of OX40 agonist ivuxolimab in advanced cancers. Assay: immunoSEQ multiplex PCR; the TCRdb copy retains only in-frame clones and omits some. The sample comprises almost 85,000 clones, around 94% of which are singletons, and approximately 11% rests with the top ten. The starting material was CD4+ or CD8+ T cells sorted from blood, obtained in a trial of the OX40 agonist ivuxolimab. The J gene is TRBJ2-6, the V gene TRBV16; the match to TRBD1 covers 7 bases. This sequence originates from an adult with an advanced solid tumor such as melanoma, head and neck, liver or kidney cancer. CDR3 bases: TGTGCCAGCAGCCAGACAGGGATAGGGGCCAACGTCCTGACTTTC. Residues: CASSQTGIGANVLTF.